Presented here are 18 T cell receptor beta chains from one specimen sequenced in a study of shared T cell receptors in the human thymus. TCRdb keeps only in-frame clones here, not all; method: immunoSEQ multiplex PCR. The sample contains 640,000 or so clones, around 87% of which appear only once. The sample also formed part of further work on human thymus T cells.

Sequenced material: thymocytes. The receptor source for this set is a boy under three years old with a congenital heart defect.

The chain carries TRBV6-1 and TRBJ2-1, with D possibly being TRBD2 (5 bases). CDR1 is MNHNS, CDR2 SASEGT, per germline. The CDR3 is 16 amino acids. Trimming cost V 0 bases and J 6 bases, with 15 bases left between them. This CDR3 reads CASSEASGDDGNEQFF. In DNA, the CDR3 is TGTGCCAGCAGTGAAGCGAGCGGTGATGATGGCAATGAGCAGTTCTTC.

The rearrangement links TRBV7-6 to TRBJ1-6, with TRBD1 identical over 7 bases. CDR3 size: 14 residues. CDR1 SGHVS and CDR2 FNYEAQ come from the germline V gene. V dropped 2 bases and J dropped 7; count of bases not matched to a gene: 2. CDR3 sequence: CASSLRQGNSPLHF. The DNA for the CDR3 is TGTGCCAGCAGCTTAAGACAGGGAAATTCACCCCTCCACTTT.

V gene TRBV14 combines with J gene TRBJ2-6; 7 positions agree with TRBD2. The germline V gene has CDR1 SGHDN and CDR2 FVKESK. The CDR3 runs to 21 residues. J was trimmed by 0 bases and V by 2 bases; bases with no gene match: 16. The CDR3 is CASSQLREGRAKLSGANVLTF. Written as DNA, the CDR3 is TGTGCCAGCAGCCAACTGAGGGAGGGCCGGGCGAAGCTCTCTGGGGCCAACGTCCTGACTTTC.

The chain carries TRBV9 and TRBJ1-5; D unresolved. Per the germline V gene, CDR1 is SGDLS and CDR2 is YYNGEE. Trimming stripped 3 bases from V and 6 bases from J, with 13 bases between. This CDR3 has 14 amino acids. The CDR3 is CASSAERGSQPQHF. As DNA, the CDR3 is TGTGCCAGCAGCGCGGAACGAGGGAGTCAGCCCCAGCATTTT.

V is TRBV11-2 and J is TRBJ2-7; 9 bases are shared with TRBD2. In germline, CDR1 is SGHAT, CDR2 FQNNGV. The CDR3 is 16 amino acids. The J segment lost 4 bases and the V segment lost 1 base, leaving 8 bases of the junction unmatched. The CDR3 DNA sequence: TGTGCCAGCAGCTTAGTATTGGCTAGCGGGACATACGAGCAGTACTTC. Translating it yields CASSLVLASGTYEQYF.

On this clone: The sample carries other DNA sequences with the same CDR3. The J gene is TRBJ2-5, the V gene TRBV6-1; the D gene is possibly TRBD1 (6 bases). Germline values: CDR1 MNHNS, CDR2 SASEGT. The CDR3 totals 13 residues. The germline V and J ends were trimmed by 6 bases and 0 bases, with 8 bases remaining between them. The CDR3 region is CASRRQDQETQYF. CDR3 sequence (DNA): TGTGCCAGCAGGCGACAGGACCAAGAGACCCAGTACTTC.

This clone has just a few counts. The chain joins TRBV5-1 to TRBJ1-1, with D maybe TRBD1 (6 bases). The CDR3 has 14 amino acids. Germline CDR1 SGHRS, CDR2 YFSETQ. The V and J ends lost 3 bases and 2 bases respectively, with 11 bases between them. CDR3 in amino acids: CASSWRGGNTEAFF. CDR3 bases: TGCGCCAGCAGCTGGAGAGGGGGTAACACTGAAGCTTTCTTT.

The table lists this clone with a few counts. The J gene is TRBJ2-7, the V gene TRBV10-3; 7 nucleotides line up with TRBD1. This CDR3 has 14 amino acids. Trimming removed 2 bases from V and 2 bases from J; junction bases left unmatched: 3. Germline loops: CDR1 ENHRY, CDR2 SYGVKD. The CDR3 loop reads CAISEGQEPYEQYF. The DNA of the CDR3 is TGTGCCATCAGTGAGGGACAGGAACCCTACGAGCAGTACTTC.

The chain is built from TRBV6-1 and TRBJ2-5, with TRBD2 matching 8 bases. V lost 2 bases to trimming and J lost 13 bases; unmatched junction nucleotides: 3. Per the germline V gene, CDR1 is MNHNS and CDR2 is SASEGT. The CDR3 loop spans 11 amino acids. The CDR3 bases are TGTGCCAGCAGTGAATCAGGACTAGCGTACTTC. It codes for CASSESGLAYF.

The chain is built from TRBV4-3 and TRBJ2-1; D may be TRBD2 (6 bases). The CDR3 extends over 18 amino acids. The germline gives CDR1 LGHNA, CDR2 YSLEER. The V end was cut by 0 bases, the J end by 7 bases, with 22 bases between. In nucleotides, the CDR3 is TGCGCCAGCAGCCAAGATCCGGGGACTGGCCAAATGGGAAATGAGCAGTTCTTC. Protein: CASSQDPGTGQMGNEQFF.

CDR3 sequence reads: CASSRTDSGYEQYF. The CDR3 coding sequence is TGTGCCAGCAGCCGGACAGATTCCGGCTACGAGCAGTACTTC. The chain carries TRBV28 and TRBJ2-7; D is perhaps TRBD1 (6 bases). The ends were cut back, 6 bases at V and 3 bases at J, with 15 bases in the middle. Germline V gene lookup returns CDR1 MDHEN and CDR2 SYDVKM. The CDR3 sequence is 14 residues long.

The chain joins TRBV6-1 to TRBJ1-5, with 7 bases aligning to TRBD1. Germline-derived CDR1 and CDR2 are MNHNS and SASEGT. The V gene end was trimmed by 6 bases and the J gene end by 3 bases; junction bases not matched to a gene: 5. This CDR3 has 14 residues. The chain's CDR3 is CASSPTGDNQPQHF. DNA of the CDR3: TGTGCCAGCAGCCCCACAGGGGACAATCAGCCCCAGCATTTT.

This sequence joins TRBV6-1 and TRBJ2-3; 7 bases fit TRBD1. Germline-derived CDR1 and CDR2 are MNHNS and SASEGT. The CDR3 is 14 residues long. The V segment lost 6 bases and the J segment 4 bases; nucleotides outside the gene matches: 7. CDR3 DNA: TGTGCCAGCAGAAGTAAGGGGGCCGCAGATACGCAGTATTTT. Its translation: CASRSKGAADTQYF.

The chain recombines TRBV18 with TRBJ2-2, with D unclear. Trimming took 5 bases from V and 2 from J, leaving 9 bases between them. CDR3 length: 14 residues. Germline loops: CDR1 KGHSH, CDR2 LQKENI. This CDR3 is CASSSRVNTGELFF. CDR3 nucleotides: TGTGCCAGCTCATCGAGAGTTAACACCGGGGAGCTGTTTTTT.

The chain carries TRBV7-3 and TRBJ2-2, with D perhaps TRBD2 (5 bases). The germline V gene encodes CDR1 SGHTA and CDR2 FQGTGA. With 2 bases removed from V and 0 bases from J, the gap between germline ends came to 19 bases. The CDR3 is made up of 19 amino acids. CDR3 nucleotide sequence: TGTGCCAGCAGCTTATCTGCTGTGTTGGGGAGTCCGAACACCGGGGAGCTGTTTTTT. This translates into CASSLSAVLGSPNTGELFF.

V usage is TRBV10-3 and J usage is TRBJ2-3, with 12 positions matching TRBD2. The junction had 7 bases not matched to a gene; V was cut back by 6 bases and J by 6 bases. CDR3 length: 15 amino acids. Germline assignment: CDR1 ENHRY and CDR2 SYGVKD. CDR3 amino acids: CAIRKTSGSRDTQYF. In DNA form, the CDR3 reads TGTGCCATCAGGAAGACTAGCGGGAGTAGGGATACGCAGTATTTT.

The DNA for the CDR3 is TGTGCCATCAGCGAACAGGGGAACCGATCACAAGAGACCCAGTACTTC. This gives the protein CAISEQGNRSQETQYF. This chain joins TRBV10-3 and TRBJ2-5; 7 nucleotides match TRBD1. CDR3 size: 16 residues. The germline V gene has CDR1 ENHRY and CDR2 SYGVKD. V lost 6 bases and J lost 2; bases outside the gene matches: 12.

The CDR3 DNA reads as TGTGCCAGCAGTTTGACTTGCCGAAGCACTGAAGCTTTCTTT. Protein product: CASSLTCRSTEAFF. The chain has TRBV28 and TRBJ1-1; D gene unclear. V lost 3 bases, J lost 4 bases, and 12 bases lay in between. In germline, CDR1 is MDHEN, CDR2 SYDVKM. This CDR3 spans 14 amino acids.